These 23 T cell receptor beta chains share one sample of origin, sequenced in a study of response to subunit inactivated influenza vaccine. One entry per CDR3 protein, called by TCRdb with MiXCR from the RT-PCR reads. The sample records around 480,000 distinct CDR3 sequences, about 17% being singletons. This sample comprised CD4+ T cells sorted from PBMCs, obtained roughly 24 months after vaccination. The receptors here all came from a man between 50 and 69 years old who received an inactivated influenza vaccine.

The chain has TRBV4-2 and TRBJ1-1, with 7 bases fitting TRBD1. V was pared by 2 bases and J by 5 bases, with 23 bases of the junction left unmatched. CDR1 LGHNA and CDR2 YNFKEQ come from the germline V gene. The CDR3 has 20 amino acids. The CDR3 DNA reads TGTGCCAGCAGCCAATCCGTAACAATCAATCCCCGGGACAGAGGGACTGAAGCTTTCTTT. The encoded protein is CASSQSVTINPRDRGTEAFF.

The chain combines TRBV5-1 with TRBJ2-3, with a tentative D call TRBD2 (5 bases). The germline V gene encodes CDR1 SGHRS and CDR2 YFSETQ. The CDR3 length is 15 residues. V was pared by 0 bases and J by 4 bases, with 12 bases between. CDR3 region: CASSLAGNSADTQYF. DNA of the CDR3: TGCGCCAGCAGCTTGGCCGGGAACAGCGCAGATACGCAGTATTTT.

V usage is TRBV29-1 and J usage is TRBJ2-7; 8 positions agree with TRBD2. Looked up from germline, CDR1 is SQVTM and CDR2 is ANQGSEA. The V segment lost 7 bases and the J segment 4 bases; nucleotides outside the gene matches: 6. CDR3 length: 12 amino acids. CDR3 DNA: TGCAGCGCAGCGGGAGACGGGTACGAGCAGTACTTC. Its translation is CSAAGDGYEQYF.

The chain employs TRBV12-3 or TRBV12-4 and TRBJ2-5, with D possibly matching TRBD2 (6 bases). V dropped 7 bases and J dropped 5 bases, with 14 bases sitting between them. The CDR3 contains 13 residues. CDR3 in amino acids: CASTLGAGETQYF. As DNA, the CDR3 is TGTGCCAGCACCCTAGGGGCGGGGGAGACCCAGTACTTC.

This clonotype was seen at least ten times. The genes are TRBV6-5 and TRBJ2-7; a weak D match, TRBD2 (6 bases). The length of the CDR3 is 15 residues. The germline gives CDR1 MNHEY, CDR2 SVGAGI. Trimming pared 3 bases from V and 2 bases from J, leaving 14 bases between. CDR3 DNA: TGTGCCAGCAGTTATTCCGGGACTGGGACCTACGAGCAGTACTTC. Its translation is CASSYSGTGTYEQYF.

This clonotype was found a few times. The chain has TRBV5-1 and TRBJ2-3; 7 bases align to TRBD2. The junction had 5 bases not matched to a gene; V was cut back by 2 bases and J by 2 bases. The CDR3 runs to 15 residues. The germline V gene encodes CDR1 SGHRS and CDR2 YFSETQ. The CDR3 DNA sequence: TGCGCCAGCAGCTTTACCGGGAGGACCACAGATACGCAGTATTTT. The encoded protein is CASSFTGRTTDTQYF. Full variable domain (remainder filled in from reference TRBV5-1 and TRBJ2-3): KAGVTQTPRYLIKTRGQQVTLSCSPISGHRSVSWYQQTPGQGLQFLFEYFSETQRNKGNFPGRFSGRQFSNSRSEMNVSTLELGDSALYLCASSFTGRTTDTQYFGPGTRLTVL.

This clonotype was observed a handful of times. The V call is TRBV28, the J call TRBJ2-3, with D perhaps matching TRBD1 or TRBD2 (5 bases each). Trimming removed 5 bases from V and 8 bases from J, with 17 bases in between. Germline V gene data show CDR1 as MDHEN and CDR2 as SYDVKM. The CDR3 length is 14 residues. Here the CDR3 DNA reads TGTGCCAGCAGTCTCGGGACCATGTACCGTACGCAGTATTTT. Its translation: CASSLGTMYRTQYF.

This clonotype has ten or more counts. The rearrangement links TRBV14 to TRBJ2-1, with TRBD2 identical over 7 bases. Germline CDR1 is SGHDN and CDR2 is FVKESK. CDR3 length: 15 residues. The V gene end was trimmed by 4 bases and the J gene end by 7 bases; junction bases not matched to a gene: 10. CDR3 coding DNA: TGTGCCAGCAGCCTAAGAGCGGGATTCGTGAATGAGCAGTTCTTC. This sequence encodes CASSLRAGFVNEQFF.

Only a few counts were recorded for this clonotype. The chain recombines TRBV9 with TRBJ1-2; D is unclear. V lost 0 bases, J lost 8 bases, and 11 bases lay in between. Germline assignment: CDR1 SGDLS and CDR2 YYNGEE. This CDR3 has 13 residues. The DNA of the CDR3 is TGTGCCAGCAGCGTAGGAGGTTTAATAGGCTACACCTTC. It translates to CASSVGGLIGYTF.

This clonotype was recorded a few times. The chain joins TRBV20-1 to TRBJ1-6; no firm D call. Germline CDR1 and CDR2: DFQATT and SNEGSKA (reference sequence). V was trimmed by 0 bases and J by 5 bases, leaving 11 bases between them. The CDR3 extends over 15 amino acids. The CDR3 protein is CSARDGLANNSPLHF. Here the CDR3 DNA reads TGCAGTGCTAGAGATGGGTTGGCCAATAATTCACCCCTCCACTTT.

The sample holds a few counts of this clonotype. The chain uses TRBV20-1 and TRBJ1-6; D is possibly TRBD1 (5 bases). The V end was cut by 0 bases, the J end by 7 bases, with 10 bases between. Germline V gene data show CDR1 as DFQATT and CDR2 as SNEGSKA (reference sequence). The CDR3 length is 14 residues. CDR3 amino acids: CSAREGTSNSPLHF. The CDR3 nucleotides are TGCAGTGCTAGAGAGGGGACCAGCAATTCACCCCTCCACTTT.

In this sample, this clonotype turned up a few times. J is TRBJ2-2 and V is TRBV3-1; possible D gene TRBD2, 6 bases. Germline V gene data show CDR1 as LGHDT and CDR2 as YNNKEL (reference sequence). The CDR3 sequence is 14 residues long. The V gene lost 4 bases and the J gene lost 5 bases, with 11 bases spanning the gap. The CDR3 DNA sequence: TGTGCCAGCAGCCGACTAGGGCGGACCGGGGAGCTGTTTTTT. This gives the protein CASSRLGRTGELFF.

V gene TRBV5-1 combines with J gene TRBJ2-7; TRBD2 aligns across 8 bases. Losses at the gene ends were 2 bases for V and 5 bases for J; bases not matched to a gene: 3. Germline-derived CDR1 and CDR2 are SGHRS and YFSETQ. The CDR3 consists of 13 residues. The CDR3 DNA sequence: TGCGCCAGCAGCTTAAGCGGGAGTGACGAGCAGTACTTC. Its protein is CASSLSGSDEQYF.

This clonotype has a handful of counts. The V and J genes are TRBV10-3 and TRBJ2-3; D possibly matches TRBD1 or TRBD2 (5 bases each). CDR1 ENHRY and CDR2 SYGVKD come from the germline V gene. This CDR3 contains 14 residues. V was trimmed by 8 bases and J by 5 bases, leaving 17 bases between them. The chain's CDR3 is CAIAEGRSGDTQYF. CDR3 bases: TGTGCCATCGCAGAGGGACGCTCGGGAGATACGCAGTATTTT.

Here the CDR3 DNA reads TGTGCCAGTTCCCGGGAAGGGCCGACCGGGGAGCTGTTTTTT. Translation: CASSREGPTGELFF. V usage is TRBV24-1 and J usage is TRBJ2-2, with D possibly being TRBD2 (5 bases). CDR3 size: 14 residues. V was clipped by 11 bases and J by 5 bases, with 17 bases between them. Per germline, CDR1 KGHDR and CDR2 SFDVKD.

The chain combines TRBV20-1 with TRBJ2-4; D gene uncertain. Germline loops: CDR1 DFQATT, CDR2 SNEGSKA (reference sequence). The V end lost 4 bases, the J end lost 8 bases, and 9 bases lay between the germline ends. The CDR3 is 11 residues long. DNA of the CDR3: TGCAGTGCTATGGGCCGGGACATTCAGTACTTC. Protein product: CSAMGRDIQYF.

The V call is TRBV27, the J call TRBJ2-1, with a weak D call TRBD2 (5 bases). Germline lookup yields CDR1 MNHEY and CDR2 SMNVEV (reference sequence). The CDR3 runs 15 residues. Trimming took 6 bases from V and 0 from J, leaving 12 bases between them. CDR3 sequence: CASSQKTSSYNEQFF. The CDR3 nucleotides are TGTGCCAGCAGCCAAAAAACTAGCTCCTACAATGAGCAGTTCTTC.

Here the CDR3 reads CASSSGPGGVGYTF. CDR3 sequence (DNA): TGCGCCAGCAGCTCGGGACCCGGCGGGGTTGGCTACACCTTC. The J gene is TRBJ1-2, the V gene TRBV5-1, with D tentatively TRBD1 (5 bases). The CDR3 is 14 amino acids. The V and J ends lost 3 bases and 7 bases respectively, with 16 bases between them. CDR1 is SGHRS, CDR2 YFSETQ, per germline.

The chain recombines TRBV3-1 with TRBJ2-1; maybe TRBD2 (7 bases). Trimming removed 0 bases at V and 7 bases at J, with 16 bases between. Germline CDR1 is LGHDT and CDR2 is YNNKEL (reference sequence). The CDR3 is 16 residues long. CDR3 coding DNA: TGTGCCAGCAGCCAAGATCTGGCGGGGGCGTGGAATGAGCAGTTCTTC. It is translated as CASSQDLAGAWNEQFF.

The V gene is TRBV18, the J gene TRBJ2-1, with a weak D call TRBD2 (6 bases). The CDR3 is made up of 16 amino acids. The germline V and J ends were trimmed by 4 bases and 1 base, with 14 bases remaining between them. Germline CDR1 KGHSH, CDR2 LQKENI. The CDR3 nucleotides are TGTGCCAGCTCACTTGCTGCGGGGAGATCCTACAATGAGCAGTTCTTC. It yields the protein CASSLAAGRSYNEQFF.

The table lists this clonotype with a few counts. The DNA of the CDR3 is TGTGCCAGCAGTCCCTCGGGAGGACTAAATGAAAAACTGTTTTTT. This codes for CASSPSGGLNEKLFF. The gene calls are TRBV28 and TRBJ1-4; no definite D call. Per the germline V gene, CDR1 is MDHEN and CDR2 is SYDVKM. V was pared by 5 bases and J by 5 bases, with 15 bases between. The CDR3 loop spans 15 amino acids.

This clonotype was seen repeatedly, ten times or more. CDR3 residues: CASSQAGREFAFF. The CDR3 region has the DNA TGTGCCAGCAGCCAAGCGGGCAGGGAATTCGCTTTCTTT. This chain uses TRBV4-2 with TRBJ1-1, with D tentatively TRBD1 (5 bases). Trimming removed 1 base from V and 11 bases from J, with 14 bases in between. The length of the CDR3 is 13 residues. CDR1 and CDR2 from the germline V gene are LGHNA and YNFKEQ.

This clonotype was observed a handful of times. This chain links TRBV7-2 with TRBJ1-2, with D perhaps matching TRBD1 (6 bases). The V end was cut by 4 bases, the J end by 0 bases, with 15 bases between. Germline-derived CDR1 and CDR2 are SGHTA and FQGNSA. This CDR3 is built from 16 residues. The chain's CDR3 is CASSSRGQQANYGYTF. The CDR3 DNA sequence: TGTGCCAGCAGCTCTAGGGGACAACAAGCTAACTATGGCTACACCTTC. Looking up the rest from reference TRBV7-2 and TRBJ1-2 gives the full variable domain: GAGVSQSPSNKVTEKGKDVELRCDPISGHTALYWYRQSLGQGLEFLIYFQGNSAPDKSGLPSDRFSAERTGGSVSTLTIQRTQQEDSAVYLCASSSRGQQANYGYTFGSGTRLTVV.